Sequencing of this T cell receptor beta chain was carried out in a study of radiotherapy plus CTLA-4 blockade in lung cancer. Whole-study results and caveats: Blood saw expansion of tumor-derived TCR clones after radiotherapy plus ipilimumab.

Remarks on this clone: Its antigen is not identified.

CTLA-4 blockade using ipilimumab, together with focal radiation, was received by patients with chemo-refractory metastatic non-small-cell lung cancer. TCRdb keeps only in-frame clones here, not all; method: immunoSEQ multiplex PCR. The data contain over 80,000 clones, around 83% of them singletons. The sample was peripheral blood, taken from a patient treated with radiotherapy plus ipilimumab. The receptor was isolated from a human donor with non-small cell lung cancer who had stable disease on radiotherapy plus ipilimumab.

CDR3 amino acids: CASSYLASRNQPQHF. The CDR3 DNA is TGTGCCAGCAGCTACCTCGCAAGCCGCAATCAGCCCCAGCATTTT. The rearrangement links TRBV6-5 to TRBJ1-5; D remains unclear. V shed 6 bases and J shed 2 bases, with 14 bases lying between them. Germline CDR1 is MNHEY and CDR2 is SVGAGI. CDR3 length: 15 amino acids.